The TCR beta chain under discussion was sequenced for a study of response to subunit inactivated influenza vaccine. Germline values: CDR1 SNHLY, CDR2 FYNNEI. CDR3 length: 13 residues. The V end was cut by 4 bases, the J end by 5 bases, with 11 bases between. To note about this clonotype: Its antigen is as yet unknown.

TCRdb ran MiXCR on the RT-PCR reads and lists one entry per CDR3 protein. Of over 450,000 distinct CDR3 sequences in the sample, 10% to 15% were seen once. Study conclusions and caveats: With each seasonal influenza vaccination, the authors suggested, few new T cells are recruited.

This clonotype was sampled from a man aged 45-60 years who received an inactivated influenza vaccine. Source: PBMCs from blood, taken 45 days after vaccination. V and J are TRBV2 and TRBJ1-1; D is ambiguous. CDR3 nucleotide sequence: TGTGCCAGCAGTGCATGGGATAGGACTGAAGCTTTCTTT. Translating gives CASSAWDRTEAFF. Supplemented by reference TRBV2 and TRBJ1-1, the full variable domain reads EPEVTQTPSHQVTQMGQEVILRCVPISNHLYFYWYRQILGQKVEFLVSFYNNEISEKSEIFDDQFSVERPDGSNFTLKIRSTKLEDSAMYFCASSAWDRTEAFFGQGTRLTVV.